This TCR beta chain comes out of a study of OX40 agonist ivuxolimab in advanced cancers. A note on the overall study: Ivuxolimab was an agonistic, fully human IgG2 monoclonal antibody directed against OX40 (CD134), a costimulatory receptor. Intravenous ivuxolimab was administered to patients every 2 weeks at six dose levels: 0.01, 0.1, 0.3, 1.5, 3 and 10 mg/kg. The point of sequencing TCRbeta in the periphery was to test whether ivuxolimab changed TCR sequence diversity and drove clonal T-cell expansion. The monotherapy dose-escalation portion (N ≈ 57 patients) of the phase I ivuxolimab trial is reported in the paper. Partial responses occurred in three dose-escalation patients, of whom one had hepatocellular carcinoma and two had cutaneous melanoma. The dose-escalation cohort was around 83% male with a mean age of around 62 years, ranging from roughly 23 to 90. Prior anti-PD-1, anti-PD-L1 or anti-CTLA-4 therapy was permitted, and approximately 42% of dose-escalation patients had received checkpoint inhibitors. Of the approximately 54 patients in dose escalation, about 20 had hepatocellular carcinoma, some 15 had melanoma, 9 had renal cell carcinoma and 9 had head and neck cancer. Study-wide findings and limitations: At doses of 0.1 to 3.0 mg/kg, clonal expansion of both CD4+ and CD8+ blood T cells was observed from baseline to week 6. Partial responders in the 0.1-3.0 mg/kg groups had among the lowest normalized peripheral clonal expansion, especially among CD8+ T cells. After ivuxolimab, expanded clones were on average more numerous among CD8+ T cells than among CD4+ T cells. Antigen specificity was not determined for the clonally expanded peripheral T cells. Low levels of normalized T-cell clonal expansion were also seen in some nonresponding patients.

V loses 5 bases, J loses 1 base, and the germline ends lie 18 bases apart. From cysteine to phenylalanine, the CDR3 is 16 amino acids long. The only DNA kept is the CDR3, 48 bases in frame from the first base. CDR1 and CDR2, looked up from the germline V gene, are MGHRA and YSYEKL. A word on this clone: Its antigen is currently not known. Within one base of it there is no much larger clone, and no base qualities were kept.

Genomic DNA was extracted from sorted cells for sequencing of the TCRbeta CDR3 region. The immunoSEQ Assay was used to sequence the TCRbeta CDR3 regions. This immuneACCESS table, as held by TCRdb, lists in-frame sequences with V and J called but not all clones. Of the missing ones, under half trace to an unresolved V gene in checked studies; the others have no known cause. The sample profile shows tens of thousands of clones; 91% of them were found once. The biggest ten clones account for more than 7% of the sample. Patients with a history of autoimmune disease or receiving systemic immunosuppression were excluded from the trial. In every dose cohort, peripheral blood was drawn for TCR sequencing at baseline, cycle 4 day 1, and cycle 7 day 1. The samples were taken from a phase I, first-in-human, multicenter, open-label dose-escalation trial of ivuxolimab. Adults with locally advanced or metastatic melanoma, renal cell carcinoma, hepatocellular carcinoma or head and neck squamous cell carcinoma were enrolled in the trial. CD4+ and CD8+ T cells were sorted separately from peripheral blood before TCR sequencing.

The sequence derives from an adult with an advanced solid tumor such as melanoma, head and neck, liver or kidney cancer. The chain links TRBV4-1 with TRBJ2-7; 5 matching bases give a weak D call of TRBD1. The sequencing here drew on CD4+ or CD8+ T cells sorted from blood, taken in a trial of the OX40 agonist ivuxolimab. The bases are TGCGCCAGCAGCTTTATACCAGGGCTGGGGTCCTACGAGCAGTACTTC. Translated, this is CASSFIPGLGSYEQYF.